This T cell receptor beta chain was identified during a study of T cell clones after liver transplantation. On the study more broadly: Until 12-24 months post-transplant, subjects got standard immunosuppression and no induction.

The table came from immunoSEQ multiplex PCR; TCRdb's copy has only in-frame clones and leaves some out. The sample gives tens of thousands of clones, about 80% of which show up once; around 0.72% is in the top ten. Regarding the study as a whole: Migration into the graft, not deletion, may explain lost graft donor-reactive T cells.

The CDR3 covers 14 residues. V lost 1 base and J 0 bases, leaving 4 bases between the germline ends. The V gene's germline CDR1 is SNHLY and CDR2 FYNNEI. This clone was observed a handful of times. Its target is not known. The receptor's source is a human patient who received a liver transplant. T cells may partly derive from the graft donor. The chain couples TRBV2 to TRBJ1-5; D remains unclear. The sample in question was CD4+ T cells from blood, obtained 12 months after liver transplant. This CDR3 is CASSEGYSNQPQHF. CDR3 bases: TGTGCCAGCAGTGAAGGCTATAGCAATCAGCCCCAGCATTTT.